These T cell receptor beta chains were read from a single sample in a study of radiotherapy plus CTLA-4 blockade in lung cancer. Measured with immunoSEQ multiplex PCR; TCRdb has only the in-frame clones, and not every one. The profile covers around 80,000 clones, with under 90% appearing a single time and approximately 0.73% taken by the ten largest. The specimen comprised peripheral blood, sampled from a patient treated with radiotherapy plus ipilimumab. These receptors came from a human donor with non-small cell lung cancer who had stable disease on radiotherapy plus ipilimumab. Each CDR3 is given with its conserved first and last residue. A D gene is named only where the DNA matches it firmly. Size is stated for part of the rows, as once, few or many counts, or as a class when the clone is expanded.

abundance	d_gene	v_gene	j_gene	CDR3nt	CDR3aa
.	.	TRBV5-8	TRBJ1-1	TGTGCCAGCAGCTTTCAGGGGCGGAACACTGAAGCTTTCTTT	CASSFQGRNTEAFF
.	TRBD1	TRBV2	TRBJ2-7	TGTGCCAGCAGTGTGGGCAGGGGGCGAGACGAGCAGTACTTC	CASSVGRGRDEQYF
.	.	TRBV7-8	TRBJ1-4	TGTGCCAGCAGCTTGCGGCAGGGCTCTAATGAAAAACTGTTTTTT	CASSLRQGSNEKLFF
.	.	TRBV20-1	TRBJ2-5	TGCAGTCAGGGTTATGAGACCCAGTACTTC	CSQGYETQYF
.	.	TRBV5-4	TRBJ1-1	TGTGCCAGCAGCTTGACAGGGAACACTGAAGCTTTCTTT	CASSLTGNTEAFF
.	TRBD2	TRBV27	TRBJ2-5	TGTGCCAGCAGTTCCCGAGCGGGAGTGTACCAAGAGACCCAGTACTTC	CASSSRAGVYQETQYF
.	TRBD1	TRBV28	TRBJ1-6	TGTGCCAGCAGACTCGACAGGGGAATGGTTTCACCCCTCCACTTT	CASRLDRGMVSPLHF
.	.	TRBV2	TRBJ1-3	TGTGCCAGCAGTGACAGTAGGTCAGCCTCTGGAAACACCATATATTTT	CASSDSRSASGNTIYF
.	.	TRBV11-2	TRBJ2-7	TGTGCCAGCCGAATGGGTGGGGAGCAGTACTTC	CASRMGGEQYF
.	.	TRBV29-1	TRBJ1-4	TGCAGCGTTGGGGCAGAGAATGAAAAACTGTTTTTT	CSVGAENEKLFF
.	.	TRBV2	TRBJ2-5	TGTGCCAGCAAGGGCAACCAAGAGACCCAGTACTTC	CASKGNQETQYF
few	.	TRBV7-9	TRBJ2-1	TGTGCCAGCAGCTCTGGGGCATGGAAGGATGAGCAGTTCTTC	CASSSGAWKDEQFF
.	TRBD2	TRBV7-6	TRBJ2-1	TGTGCCAGCAGCGCGGGACTAGCGTTTGAGCAGTTCTTC	CASSAGLAFEQFF
.	.	TRBV7-8	TRBJ2-7	TGTGCCAGCAGCTTAGCCTGGACAGAGGGCGGGTCGGAGTTC	CASSLAWTEGGSEF
.	.	TRBV7-2	TRBJ2-6	TGTGCCAGCAGCGATCCCCCTGGGGCCAACGTCCTGACTTTC	CASSDPPGANVLTF
.	.	TRBV4-2	TRBJ1-3	TGTGCCAGCAGCCAAGTCGGTCAAGCCGCGGGAAACACCATATATTTT	CASSQVGQAAGNTIYF
few	.	TRBV2	TRBJ2-3	TGTGCCAGCAGTGAAGGGCTCGCCTCCACAGATACGCAGTATTTT	CASSEGLASTDTQYF
.	.	TRBV1	TRBJ1-2	TGCACCAGCAGCCAAGTATTCGAATCCGGGACAGGGGGAAAAGCTAACTATGGCTACACCTTC	CTSSQVFESGTGGKANYGYTF
.	.	TRBV5-1	TRBJ1-1	TGCGCCAGCAGCCTGGGATGGGAGAACACTGAAGCTTTCTTT	CASSLGWENTEAFF
.	.	TRBV28	TRBJ1-1	TGTGCCAGCAGTTTACCCGAAAACACTGAAGCTTTCTTT	CASSLPENTEAFF
.	.	TRBV9	TRBJ2-7	TGTGCCAGCAGCGTTGGGCCCCGGGACGTCTCCTACGAGCAGTACTTC	CASSVGPRDVSYEQYF
.	TRBD2	TRBV15	TRBJ2-1	TGTGCCACCTTCGTAGCGGGAGGGCCTCTGGATGAGCAGTTCTTC	CATFVAGGPLDEQFF
few	.	TRBV23-1	TRBJ1-1	TGCGCCAGCAGTCTCTCCGGACAGATGGGGCGCACTGAAGCTTTCTTT	CASSLSGQMGRTEAFF
.	.	TRBV4-1	TRBJ2-2	TGCGCCAGCAGCCAAGTCGGCCTATCGAACACCGGGGAGCTGTTTTTT	CASSQVGLSNTGELFF
.	.	TRBV18	TRBJ2-5	TGTGCCAGCGCAAAGGGCTGGGCCCAAGAGACCCAGTACTTC	CASAKGWAQETQYF
.	TRBD2	TRBV30	TRBJ2-3	TGTGCCTGGAGTAGATATAGCGGGGGGTCGGATACGCAGTATTTT	CAWSRYSGGSDTQYF